The T cell receptor (beta chain) under discussion was sequenced for a study of shared clonotypes between healthy human individuals. With V trimmed by 5 bases and J by 3 bases, 12 bases remained unmatched. Germline V CDR1 and CDR2: MDHEN, SYDVKM. This CDR3 region has 16 residues. This clone was seen a single time. The team ran DNA from unsorted PBMCs on ten immunoSEQ deep assay plates for sequencing. Sequencing used immunoSEQ multiplex PCR; TCRdb keeps in-frame clones, though not all of them. The sample gives approximately 500,000 clones, 79% of which show up once; over 10% is in the top ten. This clonotype was sampled from a woman between 40 and 55 years old in good health. Some clones in this sample may be carry-over from other donors' samples. This sequence joins TRBV28 and TRBJ1-2; 7 nucleotides align to TRBD1. Material for sequencing was PBMCs. DNA for the CDR3: TGTGCCAGCAGTCCGCCCAGGAGGGGGCGGCACTATGGCTACACCTTC. Translated: CASSPPRRGRHYGYTF.